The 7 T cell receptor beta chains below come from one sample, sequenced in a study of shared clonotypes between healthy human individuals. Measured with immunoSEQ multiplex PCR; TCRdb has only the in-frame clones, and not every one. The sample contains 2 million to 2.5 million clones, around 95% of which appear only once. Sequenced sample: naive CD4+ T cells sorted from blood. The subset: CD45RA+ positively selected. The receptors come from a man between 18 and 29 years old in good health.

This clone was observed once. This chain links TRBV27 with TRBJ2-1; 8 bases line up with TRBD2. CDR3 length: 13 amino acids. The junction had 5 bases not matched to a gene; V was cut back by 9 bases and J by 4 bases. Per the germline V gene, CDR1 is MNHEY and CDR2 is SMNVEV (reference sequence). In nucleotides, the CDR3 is TGTGCCAGTGCTAGCGGGTTGTACAATGAGCAGTTCTTC. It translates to CASASGLYNEQFF.

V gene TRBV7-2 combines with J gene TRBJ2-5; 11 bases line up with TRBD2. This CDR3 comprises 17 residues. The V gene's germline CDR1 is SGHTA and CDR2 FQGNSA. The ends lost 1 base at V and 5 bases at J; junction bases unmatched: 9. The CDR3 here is CASSLVPLAGVRETQYF. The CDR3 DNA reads TGTGCCAGCAGCTTAGTACCACTAGCGGGAGTACGGGAGACCCAGTACTTC.

In DNA form, the CDR3 reads TGTGCCAGCAGTGCCCGGACAGGGACGTTTGAAAAACTGTTTTTT. Protein product: CASSARTGTFEKLFF. The chain links TRBV28 to TRBJ1-4, with 8 bases aligning to TRBD1. Unmatched junction bases numbered 9, after V lost 5 bases and J lost 7 bases. Germline CDR1 MDHEN, CDR2 SYDVKM. The CDR3 loop spans 15 amino acids.

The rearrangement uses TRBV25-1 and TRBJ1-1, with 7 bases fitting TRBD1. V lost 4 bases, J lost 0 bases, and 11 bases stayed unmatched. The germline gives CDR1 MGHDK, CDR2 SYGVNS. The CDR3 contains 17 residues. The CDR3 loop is CASSGQGGRGLNTEAFF. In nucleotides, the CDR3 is TGTGCCAGCAGTGGACAGGGAGGTAGGGGGCTGAACACTGAAGCTTTCTTT.

This CDR3 reads CASSYSGLNTEAFF. The CDR3 DNA reads TGTGCCAGTTCTTACTCGGGTCTCAACACTGAAGCTTTCTTT. The chain has TRBV19 and TRBJ1-1, with unresolved D. Germline assignment: CDR1 LNHDA and CDR2 SQIVND (reference sequence). This CDR3 has 14 amino acids. The V end lost 8 bases, the J end lost 2 bases, and 15 bases lay between the germline ends.

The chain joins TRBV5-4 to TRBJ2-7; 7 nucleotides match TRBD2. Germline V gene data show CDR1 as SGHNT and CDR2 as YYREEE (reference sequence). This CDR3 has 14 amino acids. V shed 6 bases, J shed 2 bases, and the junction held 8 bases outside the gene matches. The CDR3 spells CASTPGGPAYEQYF. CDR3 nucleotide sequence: TGTGCCAGCACCCCGGGGGGACCGGCCTACGAGCAGTACTTC.

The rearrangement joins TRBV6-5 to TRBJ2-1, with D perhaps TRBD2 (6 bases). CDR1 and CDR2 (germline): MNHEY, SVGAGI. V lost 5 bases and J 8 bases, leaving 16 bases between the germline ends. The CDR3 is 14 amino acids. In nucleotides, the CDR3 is TGTGCCAGCAGTCCCGGGACTCTTGCCTATGAGCAGTTCTTC. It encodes CASSPGTLAYEQFF.